This T cell receptor (beta chain) was captured by sequencing in a study of blood T cell repertoires in COVID-19. The method was immunoSEQ multiplex PCR; TCRdb's version includes in-frame clones alone and lacks a portion of them. This sample carries about 240,000 clones, around four fifths of them seen once, and the ten largest clones take 9.5% to 15%. Trimming cost V 10 bases and J 1 base; bases outside gene matches: 2. Germline-derived CDR1 and CDR2 are MNHEY and SVGAGI. The CDR3 has 12 amino acids. The rearrangement joins TRBV6-5 to TRBJ2-7; TRBD1 matches at 9 bases. The source is a woman aged 55-69 years with active or convalescent COVID-19. The sequencing input was peripheral blood. CDR3 sequence (DNA): TGTGCCACCGGGACAGGGTCCTACGAGCAGTACTTC. Translation gives CATGTGSYEQYF.